This T cell receptor (beta chain) emerged from a study of OX40 agonist ivuxolimab in advanced cancers. The CDR3 runs to 14 residues. Trimming took 2 bases from V and 4 from J; bases not matched to a gene: 4. Germline CDR1 LNHDA, CDR2 SQIVND (reference sequence). Repertoires were generated with immunoSEQ multiplex PCR, while TCRdb's copy carries only in-frame clones and drops some. This table has 50,000 to 80,000 clones, 80% to 90% appearing once. This material consisted of CD4+ or CD8+ T cells sorted from blood, taken in a trial of the OX40 agonist ivuxolimab. This receptor was obtained from an adult with an advanced solid tumor such as melanoma, head and neck, liver or kidney cancer. This chain links TRBV19 with TRBJ1-2; 7 nucleotides line up with TRBD1. CDR3 amino acids: CASSIRGQFYGYTF. The CDR3 region has the DNA TGTGCCAGTAGTATAAGGGGGCAGTTCTATGGCTACACCTTC.